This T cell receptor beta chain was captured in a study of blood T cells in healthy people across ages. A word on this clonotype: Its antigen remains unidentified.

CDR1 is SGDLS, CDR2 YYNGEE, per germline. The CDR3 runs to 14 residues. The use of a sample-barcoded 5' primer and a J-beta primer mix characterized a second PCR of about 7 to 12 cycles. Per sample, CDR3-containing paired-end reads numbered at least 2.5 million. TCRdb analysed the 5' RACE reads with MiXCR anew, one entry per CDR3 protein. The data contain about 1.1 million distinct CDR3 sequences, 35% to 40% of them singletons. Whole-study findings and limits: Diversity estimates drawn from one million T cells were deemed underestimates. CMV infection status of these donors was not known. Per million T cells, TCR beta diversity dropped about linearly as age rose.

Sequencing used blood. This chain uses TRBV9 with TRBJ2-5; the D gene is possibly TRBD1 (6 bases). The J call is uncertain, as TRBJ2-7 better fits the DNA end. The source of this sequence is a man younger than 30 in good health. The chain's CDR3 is CASSTRDIEGEQYF. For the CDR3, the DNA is TGTGCCAGCAGCACCCGGGACATCGAGGGCGAGCAGTACTTC.